The present entry profiles one T cell receptor (beta chain) with its context. In the source study's methods: From reference gene primer amplification, estimates of nucleated cell counts were derived. Sequencing used immunoSEQ multiplex PCR; TCRdb keeps in-frame clones, though not all of them. V, J and clone size are taken as reported in that table, and D and trimming were inferred from the DNA itself. The sample carries fewer than 200,000 clones, 65% to 85% recorded once. Trimming cost V 1 base and J 1 base, with 4 bases left between them. The length of the CDR3 is 13 residues. Germline lookup yields CDR1 LGHNA and CDR2 YNFKEQ. The sample belongs to a study of blood T cell repertoires in COVID-19. Everyone who took part was roughly 18 to 100 years old, and they came from about 25 US areas.

Sequencing was carried out using PBMCs or T cells enriched from blood (not recorded which). This rearrangement joins TRBV4-2 to TRBJ1-1; no definite D call. The TCR sequence derives from a woman between 50 and 59 years old in a cohort exposed to, infected with or recovered from COVID-19 (not recorded which). CDR3 in DNA: TGTGCCAGCAGCCAAGTCGGGAACACTGAAGCTTTCTTT. It translates to CASSQVGNTEAFF.